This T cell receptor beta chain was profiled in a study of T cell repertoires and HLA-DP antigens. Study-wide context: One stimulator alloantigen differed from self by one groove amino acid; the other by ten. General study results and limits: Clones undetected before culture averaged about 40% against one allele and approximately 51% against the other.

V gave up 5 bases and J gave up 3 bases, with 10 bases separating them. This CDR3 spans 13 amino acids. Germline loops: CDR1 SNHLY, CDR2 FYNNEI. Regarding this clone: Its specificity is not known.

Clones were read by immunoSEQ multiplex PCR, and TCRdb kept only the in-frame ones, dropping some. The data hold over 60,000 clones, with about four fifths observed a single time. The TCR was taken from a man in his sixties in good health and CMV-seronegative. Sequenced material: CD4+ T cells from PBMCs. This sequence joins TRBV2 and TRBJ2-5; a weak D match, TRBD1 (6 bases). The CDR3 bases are TGTGCCAGCAGTCAGAACAGGGAAGAGACCCAGTACTTC. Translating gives CASSQNREETQYF.